This TCR beta chain was found in a study of beta chain features in type 1 diabetes. The authors reverse transcribed all of the isolated RNA, so sequencing captured expressed TCRB transcripts. Clones were sequenced by immunoSEQ multiplex PCR, and TCRdb holds only the in-frame ones, with some missing. The table lists under 300,000 clones, 25% to 35% of them singletons. This clone occurred many times. This CDR3 has 15 residues. The germline V gene encodes CDR1 SGHRS and CDR2 YFSETQ. J lost 6 bases, V lost 0 bases, and 4 bases had no gene match. The sample taken for sequencing was central memory CD4+ T cells from blood. The clonotype was recovered from a man aged 25-40 years in good health. V is TRBV5-1 and J is TRBJ2-1, with 9 bases lining up with TRBD2. CDR3 nucleotide sequence: TGCGCCAGCAGCTTGGGGCTAGCGGGGCCCAATGAGCAGTTCTTC. This sequence encodes CASSLGLAGPNEQFF.